This T cell receptor (beta chain) came from a study of blood T cell repertoires in COVID-19. For the study at large: Nucleic acid was either cDNA or gDNA, and it came from T cells, B-cell-depleted T cells, or PBMCs.

CDR1 and CDR2 (germline): SGHDN, FVKESK. The junction had 13 bases not matched to a gene; V was cut back by 0 bases and J by 7 bases. This CDR3 region has 18 residues. Some clones are missing from TCRdb's copy, which holds only in-frame ones; the method was immunoSEQ multiplex PCR. The table has about 370,000 clones, around 87% seen once. Seattle patients were enrolled during active infection and followed longitudinally. The sample taken for sequencing was peripheral blood. This TCR came from a woman aged 25 to 45 with COVID-19, enrolled during active disease. The chain recombines TRBV14 with TRBJ2-1; 9 nucleotides align to TRBD2. The CDR3 sequence: CASSQEPLGAGGKNEQFF. CDR3 bases: TGTGCCAGCAGCCAAGAGCCGCTGGGAGCGGGAGGCAAGAATGAGCAGTTCTTC.